Here is one T cell receptor (beta chain) with its context. No antigen is known for it. TCRdb fed the reads into MiXCR, producing one record per CDR3 protein. Of some 320,000 distinct CDR3 sequences in the sample, over 7.5% were seen once. This CDR3 comprises 14 residues. Unmatched junction bases numbered 8, after V lost 6 bases and J lost 4 bases. The sample originates from a study of T cell repertoires in cytomegalovirus infection. General study results and limits: Summed frequency of public TCR beta families distinguished CMV carriers with the relevant HLA.

The chain recombines TRBV12-3 or TRBV12-4 with TRBJ1-1; 7 bases agree with TRBD1. Sequenced sample: PBMCs. The receptor was isolated from a human donor in good health (CMV status not recorded). Some clones in this sample may be carry-over from other donors' samples. CDR3 DNA sequence: TGTGCCAGCAGCCCGGGACAGCGACTCACTGAAGCTTTCTTT. It specifies CASSPGQRLTEAFF.